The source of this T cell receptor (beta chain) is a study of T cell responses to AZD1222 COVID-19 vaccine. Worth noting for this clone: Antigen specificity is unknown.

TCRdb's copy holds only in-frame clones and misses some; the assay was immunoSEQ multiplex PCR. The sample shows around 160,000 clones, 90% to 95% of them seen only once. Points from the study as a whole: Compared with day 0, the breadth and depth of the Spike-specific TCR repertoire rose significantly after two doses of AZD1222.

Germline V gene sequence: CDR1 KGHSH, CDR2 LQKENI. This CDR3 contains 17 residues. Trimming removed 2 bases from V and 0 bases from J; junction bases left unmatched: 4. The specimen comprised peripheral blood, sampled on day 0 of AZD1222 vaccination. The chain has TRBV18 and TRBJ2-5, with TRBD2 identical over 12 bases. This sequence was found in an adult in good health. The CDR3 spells CASSPSLAGGYQETQYF. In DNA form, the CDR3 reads TGTGCCAGCTCACCAAGCCTAGCGGGGGGGTACCAAGAGACCCAGTACTTC.